The 30 T cell receptor beta chains given below trace back to one sample, sequenced in a study of T cells after yellow fever vaccination. TCRdb called the 5' RACE reads again in MiXCR, with one record for every CDR3 protein. This repertoire shows nearly 350,000 distinct CDR3 sequences, roughly 8% found once; its top ten account for roughly 15%. Specimen: PBMCs, collected roughly 45 days after the first yellow fever vaccination. These receptors all stem from a man aged 18-30 years who received the YFV17D yellow fever vaccine.

This clonotype was detected only a few times. The chain is built from TRBV19 and TRBJ1-5; TRBD1 agrees at 8 bases. Germline CDR1 and CDR2: LNHDA and SQIVND (reference sequence). V lost 5 bases to trimming and J lost 3 bases; unmatched junction nucleotides: 9. The CDR3 runs to 16 residues. CDR3 sequence reads: CASSWTGQAHNQPQHF. The CDR3 coding sequence is TGTGCCAGTAGTTGGACGGGACAGGCTCACAATCAGCCCCAGCATTTT.

This clonotype was seen only a few times. The V gene is TRBV5-1, the J gene TRBJ2-7; a possible D gene is TRBD2 (5 bases). CDR1 SGHRS and CDR2 YFSETQ come from the germline V gene. This CDR3 is 14 amino acids long. Trimming took off 1 base at V and 2 bases at J, with 10 bases between the two ends. The DNA for the CDR3 is TGCGCCAGCAGCTTGCGGGATGTCGCCTACGAGCAGTACTTC. Residues: CASSLRDVAYEQYF.

J is TRBJ1-1 and V is TRBV6-5, with 7 bases matching TRBD1. After removal of 0 bases from V and 4 bases from J, the junction contained 2 bases not matched to a gene. CDR3 length equals 14 residues. The V gene's germline CDR1 is MNHEY and CDR2 SVGAGI. The CDR3 reads CASSYSTGPTEAFF. The CDR3 DNA reads TGTGCCAGCAGTTACTCGACAGGGCCCACTGAAGCTTTCTTT.

This clonotype was detected ten times or more. CDR3 loop: CASSNLSDRLYEQYF. Here the CDR3 DNA reads TGTGCCAGCAGCAACCTTTCTGACAGACTCTACGAGCAGTACTTC. The chain links TRBV21-1 to TRBJ2-7; the DNA was not compared with TRBD1, the D call given in the table. TRBV21-1 is listed as a pseudogene. The CDR3 has 15 residues.

This clonotype has a handful of counts. CDR3 residues: CASSYSRDRYNEQFF. The CDR3 nucleotides are TGTGCCAGCAGTTACTCGCGGGACCGCTACAATGAGCAGTTCTTC. The chain uses TRBV6-5 and TRBJ2-1, with D possibly matching TRBD2 (6 bases). V gave up 0 bases and J gave up 3 bases, with 9 bases separating them. The CDR3 consists of 15 residues. CDR1 MNHEY and CDR2 SVGAGI come from the germline V gene.

In this sample, this clonotype turned up a few times. CDR3 bases: TGCGCCAGCAGCCAAGTCCCAGGGTTTGGGTCCTATAATTCACCCCTCCACTTT. Translation gives CASSQVPGFGSYNSPLHF. This sequence joins TRBV4-1 and TRBJ1-6; TRBD1 is a possible D gene (5 bases). Germline V gene sequence: CDR1 MGHRA, CDR2 YSYEKL. Between the trimmed V and J ends, which lost 1 base and 1 base, there was a span of 14 bases. This CDR3 is built from 18 residues.

This clonotype has only a few counts. The chain couples TRBV28 to TRBJ2-1, with unresolved D. The CDR3 consists of 12 residues. CDR1 is MDHEN and CDR2 is SYDVKM in the germline V gene. V lost 6 bases and J 2 bases, leaving 5 bases between the germline ends. The CDR3 sequence: CASSTAYNEQFF. CDR3 bases: TGTGCCAGCAGCACAGCCTACAATGAGCAGTTCTTC.

In its sample, this clonotype was seen a few times. The chain recombines TRBV2 with TRBJ2-5; perhaps TRBD1 as D (6 bases). The V end was cut by 7 bases, the J end by 1 base, with 10 bases between. The CDR3 totals 13 residues. Germline-derived CDR1 and CDR2 are SNHLY and FYNNEI. CDR3 in DNA: TGTGCCAGCACTGGACAGCTCCAAGAGACCCAGTACTTC. The encoded protein is CASTGQLQETQYF.

This chain connects TRBV5-1 to TRBJ2-5; D not certain. The CDR3 loop spans 15 amino acids. Per the germline V gene, CDR1 is SGHRS and CDR2 is YFSETQ. V lost 0 bases and J lost 5, with 14 bases in between. The CDR3 spells CASSLAVLSDETQYF. CDR3 bases: TGCGCCAGCAGCTTGGCCGTATTAAGCGATGAGACCCAGTACTTC.

The chain carries TRBV6-5 and TRBJ2-7; D perhaps matches TRBD1 (5 bases). CDR1 is MNHEY, CDR2 SVGAGI, per germline. The ends were cut back, 6 bases at V and 13 bases at J, with 16 bases in the middle. The CDR3 runs 11 residues. The DNA for the CDR3 is TGTGCCAGCAGATTAACAGGTGAACTATACTTC. It translates to CASRLTGELYF.

This clonotype was recorded a few times. J is TRBJ2-7 and V is TRBV9, with 7 bases fitting TRBD2. This CDR3 has 15 amino acids. V was pared by 0 bases and J by 4 bases, with 7 bases of the junction left unmatched. Germline V lookup: CDR1 SGDLS, CDR2 YYNGEE. CDR3 residues: CASSVASSGAYEQYF. CDR3 DNA: TGTGCCAGCAGCGTAGCTTCCAGCGGGGCTTACGAGCAGTACTTC.

This clonotype was detected ten times or more. The V call is TRBV27, the J call TRBJ2-1, with D maybe TRBD1 (5 bases). The length of the CDR3 is 14 residues. V lost 3 bases and J lost 4, with 10 bases in between. Germline V gene lookup returns CDR1 MNHEY and CDR2 SMNVEV (reference sequence). The CDR3 DNA is TGTGCCAGCAGTTTGCAGGGCGTTTACAATGAGCAGTTCTTC. Its translation: CASSLQGVYNEQFF.

The genes are TRBV7-8 and TRBJ2-2; D is unresolved. The germline gives CDR1 SGHVS, CDR2 FQNEAQ. V lost 5 bases and J lost 6, with 10 bases in between. The CDR3 runs to 13 residues. CDR3 residues: CASSLINSGELFF. The CDR3 coding sequence is TGTGCCAGCAGCCTGATCAATTCCGGGGAGCTGTTTTTT.

The chain joins TRBV7-9 to TRBJ2-1; 7 nucleotides line up with TRBD1. The CDR3 loop spans 18 amino acids. Germline V gives CDR1 SEHNR, CDR2 FQNEAQ (reference sequence). The J segment lost 4 bases and the V segment lost 5 bases, leaving 17 bases of the junction unmatched. CDR3 in amino acids: CASSAHRDSLKLYNEQFF. In DNA, the CDR3 is TGTGCCAGCAGCGCCCACCGGGACAGTCTCAAACTTTACAATGAGCAGTTCTTC.

CDR3 sequence reads: CASSYGQVGDYGYTF. The DNA of the CDR3 is TGTGCCAGCAGTTACGGACAGGTTGGGGACTATGGCTACACCTTC. V is TRBV6-5 and J is TRBJ1-2; 7 nucleotides agree with TRBD1. The germline V gene encodes CDR1 MNHEY and CDR2 SVGAGI. This CDR3 contains 15 residues. With 2 bases clipped from V and 3 bases from J, the junction kept 6 bases outside the gene matches.

This chain links TRBV6-2 or TRBV6-3 with TRBJ2-3, with TRBD1 as a possible D gene (6 bases). The length of the CDR3 is 17 residues. Per germline, CDR1 MNHEY and CDR2 SVGEGT. The V end was cut by 0 bases, the J end by 3 bases, with 16 bases between. CDR3 sequence (DNA): TGTGCCAGCAGTTACTCCGGGACAATGTCATTTACAGATACGCAGTATTTT. The encoded protein is CASSYSGTMSFTDTQYF.

The J gene is TRBJ2-1, the V gene TRBV6-5; D might be TRBD1 or TRBD2, each matching 5 bases. Germline CDR1 reads MNHEY; CDR2 reads SVGAGI. The CDR3 contains 14 residues. Trimming shortened V by 0 bases and J by 7 bases, and 10 bases separated the two germline ends. Written as DNA, the CDR3 is TGTGCCAGCAGTTACTCGAGGGGCGGGAATGAGCAGTTCTTC. Protein: CASSYSRGGNEQFF.

The J gene is TRBJ2-3, the V gene TRBV7-2; D call uncertain. The CDR3 is 15 amino acids. V was cut by 3 bases and J by 0 bases, with 10 bases left in between. Germline-derived CDR1 and CDR2 are SGHTA and FQGNSA. The CDR3 bases are TGTGCCAGCAGCTTTACGCCCCCTAGCACAGATACGCAGTATTTT. It codes for CASSFTPPSTDTQYF.

This clonotype was counted only a few times. This chain uses TRBV5-5 with TRBJ1-5, with D possibly matching TRBD1 (6 bases). V was cut by 1 base and J by 4 bases, with 15 bases left in between. Germline lookup yields CDR1 SGHKS and CDR2 YYEKEE (reference sequence). The length of the CDR3 is 16 residues. In DNA form, the CDR3 reads TGTGCCAGCAGCTTGCCAGGTGGGGGGGCGAATCAGCCCCAGCATTTT. Its translation: CASSLPGGGANQPQHF.

This clonotype appeared a few times. J is TRBJ1-1 and V is TRBV3-1; D might be TRBD1 (5 bases). There are 11 residues in the CDR3. V lost 3 bases and J lost 7, with 6 bases in between. Germline CDR1 reads LGHDT; CDR2 reads YNNKEL (reference sequence). The CDR3 bases are TGTGCCAGCAGCCAGGGACGTGAAGCTTTCTTT. This sequence encodes CASSQGREAFF.

CDR3 sequence: CASSETAFSSYGYTF. CDR3 nucleotides: TGTGCCAGCAGCGAGACAGCATTCTCCTCCTATGGCTACACCTTC. The J gene is TRBJ1-2, the V gene TRBV9, with a possible D match to TRBD1 (5 bases). Trimming shortened V by 3 bases and J by 4 bases, and 16 bases separated the two germline ends. This CDR3 is built from 15 residues. From germline, CDR1 is SGDLS and CDR2 YYNGEE.

The chain has TRBV28 and TRBJ2-7, with TRBD2 as a possible D gene (6 bases). V was trimmed by 3 bases and J by 3 bases, leaving 15 bases between them. The CDR3 loop spans 15 amino acids. The V gene's germline CDR1 is MDHEN and CDR2 SYDVKM. CDR3 in amino acids: CASSLYGAGFYEQYV. The CDR3 bases are TGTGCCAGCAGTTTGTACGGGGCGGGGTTCTACGAGCAGTACGTC.

CDR3 in amino acids: CSARDTHRADRGETQYF. As DNA, the CDR3 is TGCAGTGCTAGAGACACCCATCGGGCAGACAGGGGAGAGACCCAGTACTTC. The rearrangement links TRBV20-1 to TRBJ2-5; 8 nucleotides line up with TRBD1. Germline trimming cut 0 bases from V and 4 bases from J; bases unmatched to any gene: 13. Germline V gives CDR1 DFQATT, CDR2 SNEGSKA (reference sequence). CDR3 size: 17 residues.

The V gene is TRBV25-1, the J gene TRBJ1-1, with D possibly matching TRBD1 (6 bases). CDR3 length: 14 amino acids. Per germline, CDR1 MGHDK and CDR2 SYGVNS. Trimming pared 6 bases from V and 1 base from J, leaving 12 bases between. Here the CDR3 DNA reads TGTGCCAGCAGAAACAGGGATAGGAACACTGAAGCTTTCTTT. It codes for CASRNRDRNTEAFF.

The chain links TRBV20-1 to TRBJ2-4; D is possibly TRBD1 (6 bases). Germline V gene lookup returns CDR1 DFQATT and CDR2 SNEGSKA (reference sequence). The CDR3 sequence is 16 residues long. V gave up 6 bases and J gave up 0 bases, with 18 bases separating them. The DNA of the CDR3 is TGCAGTGCCAGCCCATGGGGGCCTTTAGCCAAAAACATTCAGTACTTC. Encoded protein: CSASPWGPLAKNIQYF.

This clonotype was found a few times. V and J are TRBV19 and TRBJ2-7; 10 nucleotides match TRBD2. The CDR3 runs to 14 residues. In germline, CDR1 is LNHDA, CDR2 SQIVND (reference sequence). V dropped 5 bases and J dropped 5; count of bases not matched to a gene: 6. The CDR3 coding sequence is TGTGCCAGTAGTGGGGGACTAGCGTTGAACGAGCAGTACTTC. Translating it yields CASSGGLALNEQYF.

This clonotype was observed a handful of times. The gene calls are TRBV29-1 and TRBJ2-1; 8 bases line up with TRBD1. This CDR3 is built from 13 residues. Germline CDR1 and CDR2: SQVTM and ANQGSEA. Trimming at V came to 3 bases and at J to 7 bases, leaving 5 bases not matched to a gene. The DNA for the CDR3 is TGCAGCGTTGATAGGACAGGGTGGAATGAGCAGTTCTTC. It encodes CSVDRTGWNEQFF.

The CDR3 sequence is CAIGLGVAGGSNEQFF. The CDR3 DNA is TGTGCCATCGGGTTGGGTGTGGCGGGGGGGTCGAATGAGCAGTTCTTC. The chain joins TRBV10-3 to TRBJ2-1, with 9 nucleotides matching TRBD2. The length of the CDR3 is 16 residues. The V gene's germline CDR1 is ENHRY and CDR2 SYGVKD. J lost 7 bases, V lost 8 bases, and 15 bases had no gene match.

This clonotype was seen repeatedly, ten times or more. V usage is TRBV4-3 and J usage is TRBJ1-6; D uncertain. Looked up from germline, CDR1 is LGHNA and CDR2 is YSLEER. This CDR3 has 17 amino acids. V was cut by 4 bases and J by 5 bases, with 18 bases left in between. CDR3 nucleotides: TGCGCCAGCAGCCTCAGGACCATAGAGGAAGATAATTCACCCCTCCACTTT. This gives the protein CASSLRTIEEDNSPLHF.

This clonotype was counted a few times. The chain links TRBV12-3 or TRBV12-4 to TRBJ1-5; D is possibly TRBD1 (6 bases). The ends were cut back, 1 base at V and 2 bases at J, with 12 bases in the middle. This CDR3 contains 16 residues. CDR3 DNA sequence: TGTGCCAGCAGTTTAGGGCCAGGGGCGCGCAATCAGCCCCAGCATTTT. This encodes CASSLGPGARNQPQHF.